This T cell receptor beta chain was found in a study of T-cell memory formation after mild COVID-19. Across the whole study: TCR clustering was largely donor specific.

This CDR3 has 15 residues. Germline V gene sequence: CDR1 MNHNS, CDR2 SASEGT. V lost 1 base and J lost 2, with 10 bases in between. This clonotype was seen a few times. What it binds is not known. The study's findings and limits: There were some responding clones in pre-infection memory, which suggested that cross-reactive memory had joined. The CD4+ clones that contracted clustered mainly within CM and EM, and the CD8+ clones concentrated in EMRA.

MiXCR, applied by TCRdb to the 5' RACE reads, yields one record per CDR3 protein. The profile shows about 470,000 distinct CDR3 sequences, roughly 18% of them singletons. The receptor was isolated from an adult woman who had mild COVID-19 (a few samples of this study predate the infection). Cell type and time point are not known. The sequencing sample was made of PBMCs or a T cell subset sorted from them (not recorded which). The rearrangement links TRBV6-1 to TRBJ2-3, with a weak D call TRBD1 (6 bases). CDR3 DNA: TGTGCCAGCAGTGAAGGTGGACAGTACACAGATACGCAGTATTTT. Its translation: CASSEGGQYTDTQYF.